The rows below give T cell receptor beta chains drawn from one sample of a study of identical twins. TCRdb passed the 5' RACE reads through MiXCR, listing each CDR3 protein once. In the table there are 510,000 or so distinct CDR3 sequences, approximately 14% of which are singletons. The same sample was also used in a study of yellow fever vaccine responses in identical twins.

The sequencing input was CD4+ T cells sorted from blood. These receptors were obtained from a woman aged 18-30 years in good health. The CDR3 runs from the conserved cysteine through the conserved F or W. Fields, in order: D gene, V gene, clone size, J gene, CDR3 protein, CDR3 DNA. A D gene is named only where the DNA matches it firmly. Clone sizes are given selectively: once, few, many, or a class where the clone is expanded.

.	TRBV12-3/TRBV12-4	many	TRBJ2-2	CASRKGGFGELFF	TGTGCCAGCAGGAAGGGTGGTTTCGGGGAGCTGTTTTTT
.	TRBV6-1	few	TRBJ1-2	CASSPRGPYGYTF	TGTGCCAGCAGTCCCCGGGGGCCTTATGGCTACACCTTC
TRBD1	TRBV3-1	.	TRBJ1-1	CASSLRQGADEAFF	TGTGCCAGCAGCCTGAGACAGGGGGCCGATGAAGCTTTCTTT
TRBD1	TRBV3-1	few	TRBJ2-1	CASSQDRDRVYEQFF	TGTGCCAGCAGCCAGGACCGGGACAGGGTTTATGAGCAGTTCTTC
TRBD2	TRBV4-1	few	TRBJ2-1	CASSQDLVVGTRPYNEQFF	TGCGCCAGCAGCCAAGATCTCGTTGTCGGGACTAGACCTTACAATGAGCAGTTCTTC
.	TRBV9	.	TRBJ2-1	CAAICEQFF	TGTGCCGCGATTTGTGAGCAGTTCTTC
.	TRBV11-2	.	TRBJ2-3	CASSLHPSGSTDTQYF	TGTGCCAGCAGCTTACACCCCAGCGGGAGCACAGATACGCAGTATTTT
TRBD1	TRBV5-1	few	TRBJ2-5	CASSLGAGGFGETQYF	TGCGCCAGCAGCTTGGGCGCAGGGGGTTTTGGAGAGACCCAGTACTTC
TRBD1	TRBV20-1	few	TRBJ1-2	CSASQTTGLDGYTF	TGCAGTGCTAGTCAAACGACAGGGTTGGATGGCTACACCTTC
.	TRBV7-2	.	TRBJ2-1	CASSFTGGGGYNEQFF	TGTGCCAGCAGCTTCACGGGGGGAGGGGGCTACAATGAGCAGTTCTTC
TRBD1	TRBV7-8	few	TRBJ2-7	CASSFVGTGGYEQYF	TGTGCCAGCAGCTTTGTGGGGACAGGGGGCTACGAGCAGTACTTC
.	TRBV12-3/TRBV12-4	.	TRBJ2-3	CASSLEEGVRTDTQYF	TGTGCCAGCAGTTTAGAAGAGGGAGTCCGCACAGATACGCAGTATTTT